These T cell receptor beta chains were read from a single sample in a study of T cell changes during pregnancy in multiple sclerosis. Only in-frame clones appear in the TCRdb table, and some are missing; sequencing was by immunoSEQ multiplex PCR. The top ten hold 3.5% to 4% of the sample, which has some 83,000 clones, 90% to 95% seen once. Sequenced material: PBMCs, taken in the first trimester of pregnancy. The source of these receptors is a female donor in good health, serving as a control in a pregnancy study. Some clones in this sample may be carry-over from other donors' samples. Both conserved end residues are part of each CDR3. D genes are given only for firm matches. Some rows mark clone size as missing; the rest say once, few, many or name a class of expanded clone.

cdr3_nt cdr3_aa clone_size j_call v_call d_call
TGTGCCAGCAGCACCACAGGGGGCCAGTTGTATGGCTACACCTTC CASSTTGGQLYGYTF . TRBJ1-2 TRBV28 TRBD1
TGTGCCAGCACCGCACGAGGGGGCCCGGGTTCACCCCTCCACTTT CASTARGGPGSPLHF . TRBJ1-6 TRBV27 TRBD1
TGCGCCAGCAGCTCTTCCGGGACAGACTATGGCTACACCTTC CASSSSGTDYGYTF . TRBJ1-2 TRBV5-1 TRBD1
TGTGCCAGTAGGCCCGGGGGACTAAGTCAGCCCCAGCATTTT CASRPGGLSQPQHF few TRBJ1-5 TRBV19 .
TGCGCCAGCAGCCAAGAAGCAGGGGTCTCCTATAATTCACCCCTCCACTTT CASSQEAGVSYNSPLHF . TRBJ1-6 TRBV4-1 .
TGTGCCTGGAGTGTACCCGGGGAAACTGAAGCTTTCTTT CAWSVPGETEAFF . TRBJ1-1 TRBV30 .
TGTGCCAGCAGCTTGGCGGTGTCAAACTACAATGAGCAGTTCTTC CASSLAVSNYNEQFF few TRBJ2-1 TRBV5-5 .
TGTGCCAGCGCCTTGGGCCGAAATCAGCCCCAGCATTTT CASALGRNQPQHF . TRBJ1-5 TRBV6-4 .
TGTGCCAGCAGTGTCGGGGGGGAGGCAGATACGCAGTATTTT CASSVGGEADTQYF . TRBJ2-3 TRBV6-4 TRBD2
TGTGCCAGCACCACGGAGGGACAGGGGGGCCAGCCCCAGCATTTT CASTTEGQGGQPQHF . TRBJ1-5 TRBV6-6 TRBD1
TGTGCCAGCAGTACACTAGCGGGAGCCCTCGAGCAGTACTTC CASSTLAGALEQYF . TRBJ2-7 TRBV6-5 TRBD2
TGTGCCAGCAGCCTTCAGGGGAGCTCCTACAATGAGCAGTTCTTC CASSLQGSSYNEQFF . TRBJ2-1 TRBV5-6 .
TGTGCCAGCAGCTTAGTTTTATGGCAATACAATGAGCAGTTCTTC CASSLVLWQYNEQFF once TRBJ2-1 TRBV7-2 .
TGTGCCAGCAGCTTATCGCACGGGGTCTACCAAGAGACCCAGTACTTC CASSLSHGVYQETQYF . TRBJ2-5 TRBV7-2 .
TGTGCCAGCAGCTTAGGGCAGAATCAGCCCCAGCATTTT CASSLGQNQPQHF . TRBJ1-5 TRBV7-3 .
TGTGCCAGCAGCGCCTTAGCGCCCAGCACAGATACGCAGTATTTT CASSALAPSTDTQYF . TRBJ2-3 TRBV9 .
TGTGCCACCAGTTCGACTAGCGGGAAGGATACGCAGTATTTT CATSSTSGKDTQYF once TRBJ2-3 TRBV15 TRBD2
TGTGCCATCAGTGAGGCAAGCGGGAGTAGGGGGTACCAAGAGACCCAGTACTTC CAISEASGSRGYQETQYF . TRBJ2-5 TRBV10-3 TRBD2
TGTGCCAGCAGCCCGCTCACTAGCGGGGCTTACTACAATGAGCAGTTCTTC CASSPLTSGAYYNEQFF . TRBJ2-1 TRBV11-2 TRBD2
TGCGCCAGCAGCTTGGCCAGCTACAATGAGCAGTTCTTC CASSLASYNEQFF . TRBJ2-1 TRBV5-1 .
TGTGCCAGCAGCGACCATCGGGAGGCTGAAGCTTTCTTT CASSDHREAEAFF few TRBJ1-1 TRBV7-3 .
TGTGCCAGCATTGTATCGACTGCTTTCTCGAACACCGGGGAGCTGTTTTTT CASIVSTAFSNTGELFF once TRBJ2-2 TRBV2 .
TGTGCCAGCAGCCTTACGTGGTCTAGCGGGTTCAACACCGGGGAGCTGTTTTTT CASSLTWSSGFNTGELFF . TRBJ2-2 TRBV9 TRBD2
TGTGCCAGCAGCGTAGCAGGGAAGAGTATCGGGGAGCTGTTTTTT CASSVAGKSIGELFF few TRBJ2-2 TRBV9 .
TGTGCCAGCAGTGACGGGGGGGTTCAGCCCCAGCATTTT CASSDGGVQPQHF few TRBJ1-5 TRBV6-4 .
TGTGCCAGTAGGGACAGGGGGGACTACGAGCAGTACTTC CASRDRGDYEQYF . TRBJ2-7 TRBV19 TRBD1
TGCGCCAGCAGCCGAAGCGAAAGGGAGCAGTTCTTC CASSRSEREQFF . TRBJ2-1 TRBV4-1 .
TGTGCCAGCAGGGTCACAGGGGGCCTCTACAATGAGCAGTTCTTC CASRVTGGLYNEQFF . TRBJ2-1 TRBV6-1 TRBD1